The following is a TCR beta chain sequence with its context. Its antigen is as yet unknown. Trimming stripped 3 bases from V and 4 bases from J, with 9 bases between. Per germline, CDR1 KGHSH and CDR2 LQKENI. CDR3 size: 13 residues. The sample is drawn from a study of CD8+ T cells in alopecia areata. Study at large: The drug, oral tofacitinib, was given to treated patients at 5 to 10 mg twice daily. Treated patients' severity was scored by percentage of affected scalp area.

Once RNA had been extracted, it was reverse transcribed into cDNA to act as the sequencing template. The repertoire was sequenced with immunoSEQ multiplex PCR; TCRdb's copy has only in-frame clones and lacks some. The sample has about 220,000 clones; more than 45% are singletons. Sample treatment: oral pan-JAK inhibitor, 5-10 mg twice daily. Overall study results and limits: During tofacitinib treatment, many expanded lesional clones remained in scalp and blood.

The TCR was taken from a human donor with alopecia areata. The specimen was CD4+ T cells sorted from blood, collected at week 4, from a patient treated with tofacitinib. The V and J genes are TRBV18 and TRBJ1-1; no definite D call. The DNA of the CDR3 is TGTGCCAGCTCACCCACACGTCTCACTGAAGCTTTCTTT. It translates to CASSPTRLTEAFF.